The 27 T cell receptor beta chains in this list originate from one sample, sequenced in a study of blood T cell repertoires in COVID-19. Clones were sequenced by immunoSEQ multiplex PCR, and TCRdb holds only the in-frame ones, with some missing. The profile shows about 370,000 clones, around 89% of them singletons. Sequencing was performed on PBMCs or T cells enriched from blood (not recorded which). The receptors here all came from a man aged 18 to 35 who had recovered from COVID-19.

J is TRBJ2-2 and V is TRBV9; tentative D call: TRBD2 (7 bases). The germline V and J ends were trimmed by 4 bases and 7 bases, with 14 bases remaining between them. This CDR3 is 14 amino acids long. From germline, CDR1 is SGDLS and CDR2 YYNGEE. The CDR3 DNA sequence: TGTGCCAGCAGCCTCCGGGGGGCAGGCGGGGAGCTGTTTTTT. Amino acid sequence: CASSLRGAGGELFF.

V gene TRBV5-4 combines with J gene TRBJ2-2; 8 bases agree with TRBD1. Germline V gene data show CDR1 as SGHNT and CDR2 as YYREEE (reference sequence). The length of the CDR3 is 15 residues. V was pared by 4 bases and J by 4 bases, with 6 bases of the junction left unmatched. CDR3 nucleotide sequence: TGTGCCAGCAGCCGGAGGGACAGGATCACCGGGGAGCTGTTTTTT. Encoded protein: CASSRRDRITGELFF.

The chain couples TRBV19 to TRBJ1-4; unclear D gene. CDR3 length: 15 residues. V lost 6 bases and J 3 bases, leaving 14 bases between the germline ends. CDR1 LNHDA and CDR2 SQIVND come from the germline V gene (reference sequence). CDR3 sequence: CASSETGLANEKLFF. CDR3 DNA: TGTGCCAGTAGCGAGACGGGTCTAGCTAATGAAAAACTGTTTTTT.

The chain carries TRBV5-1 and TRBJ1-1; D might be TRBD1 (5 bases). This CDR3 contains 15 residues. The germline V and J ends were trimmed by 3 bases and 1 base, with 13 bases remaining between them. The germline gives CDR1 SGHRS, CDR2 YFSETQ. The CDR3 DNA follows: TGCGCCAGCAGCTCCAACGGGGGGAGGAACACTGAAGCTTTCTTT. This encodes CASSSNGGRNTEAFF. The full variable domain, with the rest looked up from reference TRBV5-1 and TRBJ1-1, is KAGVTQTPRYLIKTRGQQVTLSCSPISGHRSVSWYQQTPGQGLQFLFEYFSETQRNKGNFPGRFSGRQFSNSRSEMNVSTLELGDSALYLCASSSNGGRNTEAFFGQGTRLTVV.

This sequence joins TRBV5-6 and TRBJ2-7; 10 nucleotides line up with TRBD1. This CDR3 is built from 14 residues. Germline V CDR1 and CDR2: SGHDT, YYEEEE. Losses at the gene ends were 3 bases for V and 2 bases for J; bases not matched to a gene: 2. Here the CDR3 DNA reads TGTGCCAGCAGCTATGGGACAGGGGCCTACGAGCAGTACTTC. This encodes CASSYGTGAYEQYF.

The CDR3 bases are TGTGCCAGCAGTGCTGAACAGGGGTTCAATGAAAAACTGTTTTTT. Encoded protein: CASSAEQGFNEKLFF. The gene calls are TRBV2 and TRBJ1-4; 7 bases line up with TRBD1. V lost 4 bases to trimming and J lost 5 bases; unmatched junction nucleotides: 7. This CDR3 is built from 15 residues. Germline V gives CDR1 SNHLY, CDR2 FYNNEI.

This clone was detected only once. The chain has TRBV6-1 and TRBJ2-3; D is possibly TRBD2 (6 bases). This CDR3 is 15 amino acids long. Germline CDR1 reads MNHNS; CDR2 reads SASEGT. Trimming left V 2 bases short and J 0 bases short, with 9 bases between. The CDR3 nucleotides are TGTGCCAGCAGTGAATTAGGGACTAGCACAGATACGCAGTATTTT. Amino acids: CASSELGTSTDTQYF.

J is TRBJ2-3 and V is TRBV6-5, with TRBD1 as a possible D gene (5 bases). The V gene's germline CDR1 is MNHEY and CDR2 SVGAGI. Trimming cost V 6 bases and J 5 bases, with 9 bases left between them. The CDR3 totals 12 residues. This CDR3 reads CASRGAGDTQYF. In DNA, the CDR3 is TGTGCCAGCAGAGGGGCCGGAGATACGCAGTATTTT.

The chain links TRBV9 to TRBJ2-3; D call uncertain. Trimming took 5 bases from V and 1 from J, leaving 8 bases between them. The length of the CDR3 is 13 residues. Germline V gene data show CDR1 as SGDLS and CDR2 as YYNGEE. The CDR3 is CASSVLGTDTQYF. CDR3 DNA sequence: TGTGCCAGCAGTGTCCTAGGCACAGATACGCAGTATTTT.

The V and J genes are TRBV5-4 and TRBJ1-5; D uncertain. Germline V gives CDR1 SGHNT, CDR2 YYREEE (reference sequence). This CDR3 region has 13 residues. Trimming removed 0 bases at V and 7 bases at J, with 8 bases between. As DNA, the CDR3 is TGTGCCAGCAGCTTGGGTCCCTCCCAGCCCCAGCATTTT. This encodes CASSLGPSQPQHF.

The chain recombines TRBV15 with TRBJ2-3; TRBD2 matches 10 bases. The J segment lost 2 bases and the V segment lost 0 bases, leaving 5 bases of the junction unmatched. CDR3 length equals 17 residues. CDR1 and CDR2 (germline): LNHNV, YYDKDF (reference sequence). The CDR3 reads CATSRDRTSGNTDTQYF. Written as DNA, the CDR3 is TGTGCCACCAGCAGAGATCGGACTAGCGGAAACACAGATACGCAGTATTTT.

The chain employs TRBV9 and TRBJ2-5; 12 bases map to TRBD1. V trimming: 3 bases; J trimming: 5 bases; junction bases outside the gene matches: 17. Germline V gene data show CDR1 as SGDLS and CDR2 as YYNGEE. The CDR3 runs to 19 residues. For the CDR3, the DNA is TGTGCCAGCAGCGGCGTCATTGACTGGGACAGGGGGCGCGGTGAGACCCAGTACTTC. This translates into CASSGVIDWDRGRGETQYF.

This clone was seen just once. This chain uses TRBV21-1 with TRBJ1-3; TRBD1, the table's D call, was not compared with the DNA. TRBV21-1 is a pseudogene segment. CDR3 length: 19 residues. The CDR3 spells CASSKDLTGTACSGNTIYF. The CDR3 coding sequence is TGTGCCAGCAGCAAAGACTTGACCGGGACAGCATGCTCTGGAAACACCATATATTTT.

V gene TRBV7-2 combines with J gene TRBJ1-4, with 8 positions matching TRBD1. J gave up 4 bases and V 1 base, and 5 bases lay outside the gene matches. This CDR3 spans 16 amino acids. The germline gives CDR1 SGHTA, CDR2 FQGNSA. The CDR3 here is CASSLGQGTINEKLFF. In DNA form, the CDR3 reads TGTGCCAGCAGCTTAGGACAGGGGACAATTAATGAAAAACTGTTTTTT.

V and J are TRBV7-2 and TRBJ2-2; D is ambiguous. The CDR3 sequence is 13 residues long. Looked up from germline, CDR1 is SGHTA and CDR2 is FQGNSA. The V gene lost 0 bases and the J gene lost 6 bases, with 5 bases spanning the gap. The CDR3 sequence is CASSLAAPGELFF. CDR3 sequence (DNA): TGTGCCAGCAGCTTAGCGGCCCCCGGGGAGCTGTTTTTT.

The chain has TRBV7-2 and TRBJ2-7; 7 positions agree with TRBD2. This CDR3 comprises 15 residues. J lost 0 bases, V lost 1 base, and 3 bases had no gene match. CDR1 and CDR2 (germline): SGHTA, FQGNSA. CDR3 protein: CASSLDGGGSYEQYF. The CDR3 DNA reads as TGTGCCAGCAGCTTAGACGGCGGGGGCTCCTACGAGCAGTACTTC.

This chain uses TRBV3-1 (or the pseudogene TRBV3-2) with TRBJ1-1, with D tentatively TRBD1 (5 bases). Germline V gene lookup returns CDR1 LGHDT and CDR2 YNNKEL (reference sequence). The V gene lost 1 base and the J gene lost 6 bases, with 12 bases spanning the gap. The CDR3 loop spans 14 amino acids. In DNA, the CDR3 is TGTGCCAGCAGCCAAGTGGGGCCCAACGCTGAAGCTTTCTTT. Amino acid sequence: CASSQVGPNAEAFF.

J is TRBJ2-3 and V is TRBV9, with 10 bases identical to TRBD2. This CDR3 region has 16 residues. Looked up from germline, CDR1 is SGDLS and CDR2 is YYNGEE. V was clipped by 3 bases and J by 2 bases; unmatched bases: 6. CDR3 sequence reads: CASSGAGGKYTDTQYF. Here the CDR3 DNA reads TGTGCCAGCAGCGGAGCGGGGGGGAAATACACAGATACGCAGTATTTT.

The genes are TRBV6-1 and TRBJ2-1; 8 bases fit TRBD2. V lost 1 base to trimming and J lost 6 bases; unmatched junction nucleotides: 5. This CDR3 has 15 residues. Germline values: CDR1 MNHNS, CDR2 SASEGT. The CDR3 sequence: CASSEEGLGINEQFF. The DNA of the CDR3 is TGTGCCAGCAGTGAAGAGGGACTAGGGATCAATGAGCAGTTCTTC.

This clone appeared once. V and J are TRBV4-1 and TRBJ2-7, with a tentative D call TRBD2 (5 bases). V was shortened by 8 bases and J by 4 bases, with 15 bases between the two germline ends. The CDR3 has 13 amino acids. Germline V gene data show CDR1 as MGHRA and CDR2 as YSYEKL. The CDR3 nucleotides read TGCGCCAGCGCAAACGATAGGGAGTACGAGCAGTACTTC. Its protein is CASANDREYEQYF.

The V and J genes are TRBV9 and TRBJ1-1; D gene ambiguous. Germline lookup yields CDR1 SGDLS and CDR2 YYNGEE. The CDR3 runs 13 residues. V lost 0 bases, J lost 4 bases, and 7 bases lay in between. The CDR3 DNA is TGTGCCAGCAGCGTAGATAGCTCCACTGAAGCTTTCTTT. This encodes CASSVDSSTEAFF.

The chain joins TRBV3-1 (or the pseudogene TRBV3-2) to TRBJ2-1; tentatively, D is TRBD1 (6 bases). Germline V gene sequence: CDR1 LGHDT, CDR2 YNNKEL (reference sequence). Trimming stripped 4 bases from V and 4 bases from J, with 17 bases between. The CDR3 covers 16 residues. The CDR3 spells CASSPPGMQGYNEQFF. CDR3 bases: TGTGCCAGCAGCCCCCCCGGCATGCAGGGGTACAATGAGCAGTTCTTC.

The chain recombines TRBV7-2 with TRBJ1-5, with TRBD1 identical over 12 bases. V dropped 3 bases and J dropped 2; count of bases not matched to a gene: 11. Per germline, CDR1 SGHTA and CDR2 FQGNSA. This CDR3 is 19 amino acids long. In nucleotides, the CDR3 is TGTGCCAGCAGCTTGGGGACAGGGGGCCCCCGCGGGCGCAATCAGCCCCAGCATTTT. Translated, it gives CASSLGTGGPRGRNQPQHF.

The V gene is TRBV13, the J gene TRBJ1-6; D unresolved. Germline V CDR1 and CDR2: PRHDT, FYEKMQ (reference sequence). Trimming removed 0 bases from V and 7 bases from J, with 4 bases in between. The CDR3 loop spans 13 amino acids. The DNA of the CDR3 is TGTGCCAGCAGCTTAGGCCGGAATTCACCCCTCCACTTT. Protein sequence: CASSLGRNSPLHF. Together with reference TRBV13 and TRBJ1-6, the CDR3 gives the full variable domain: AAGVIQSPRHLIKEKRETATLKCYPIPRHDTVYWYQQGPGQDPQFLISFYEKMQSDKGSIPDRFSAQQFSDYHSELNMSSLELGDSALYFCASSLGRNSPLHFGNGTRLTVT.

A word on this clone: This may stem from a read error, because a much larger clone lies one nucleotide away. CDR3 in amino acids: CASSFFGNTEAFF. For the CDR3, the DNA is TGTGCCAGCAGTTTCTTCGGGAACACTGAAGCTTTCTTT. The gene calls are TRBV28 and TRBJ1-1; D gene uncertain. Trimming cost V 3 bases and J 1 base, with 6 bases left between them. CDR3 size: 13 residues. Looked up from germline, CDR1 is MDHEN and CDR2 is SYDVKM.

The rearrangement uses TRBV3-1 (or the pseudogene TRBV3-2) and TRBJ1-2; no clear D. The CDR3 sequence is 13 residues long. CDR1 is LGHDT, CDR2 YNNKEL, per germline (reference sequence). The V end lost 1 base, the J end lost 1 base, and 4 bases lay between the germline ends. The CDR3 DNA is TGTGCCAGCAGCCAAGCAGATAACTATGGCTACACCTTC. It specifies CASSQADNYGYTF.

The genes are TRBV5-1 and TRBJ1-2; 9 bases match TRBD1. Germline trimming cut 2 bases from V and 8 bases from J; bases unmatched to any gene: 7. This CDR3 spans 14 amino acids. Germline V gene data show CDR1 as SGHRS and CDR2 as YFSETQ. CDR3 DNA sequence: TGCGCCAGCAGCTTACCCGGGACAGGGAGCGGCTACACCTTC. The encoded protein is CASSLPGTGSGYTF.